This T cell receptor (beta chain) is drawn from a study of shared clonotypes between healthy human individuals. The deep-level immunoSEQ assay was used. Here immunoSEQ multiplex PCR was the method, and the copy in TCRdb shows in-frame clones only, minus some. The sample lists 2 million to 3 million clones, under 95% occurring once. Findings and limits, study-wide: Generation of non-shared clonotypes was less probable than generation of clonotypes shared by all four donors.

A note on this clone: Its antigen is not identified. This sample also contains other DNA sequences that code for the same CDR3.

The clonotype originates from a man aged 18-30 years in good health. Some clones in this sample may be carry-over from other donors' samples. Specimen: naive CD4+ T cells from PBMCs. The subset: CD45RA+ positively selected.

The CDR3 sequence: CASSLAGGSDTQYF. The CDR3 coding sequence is TGTGCCAGCAGCTTGGCGGGAGGTTCAGATACGCAGTATTTT. The J gene is TRBJ2-3, the V gene TRBV7-3; 8 nucleotides line up with TRBD2. The junction had 3 bases not matched to a gene; V was cut back by 3 bases and J by 4 bases. The CDR3 is 14 amino acids. Per the germline V gene, CDR1 is SGHTA and CDR2 is FQGTGA.